A selection of T cell receptor beta chains follows, all from one sample in a study of T cells in Graves' hyperthyroidism and ophthalmopathy. TCRdb re-derived calls from the multiplex PCR reads in MiXCR, one entry per CDR3 protein. This table holds 300,000 to 450,000 distinct CDR3 sequences, roughly 14% found once. The sample consisted of blood. These receptors came from a young woman with Graves' ophthalmopathy. Both conserved end residues are part of each CDR3. Each record gives: J gene, D gene, V gene, clone size, CDR3 DNA, CDR3 protein. D genes are given only for firm matches. Clone size is stated in some rows and not others, as once, few, many or a class when expanded.

TRBJ2-7 NA TRBV28 many TGTGCCAGCAGCGGAGGGGGGGCCTCCTACGAGCAGTACTTC CASSGGGASYEQYF
TRBJ1-5 NA TRBV5-6 many TGTGCCAGCAGCCTTCACACCGGTTACAATCAGCCCCAGCATTTT CASSLHTGYNQPQHF
TRBJ1-2 TRBD1 TRBV7-6 many TGTGCCAGCAGCTTAGGCGCGTCGGGACAGGGGCGTAAAATCAATGGCTACACCTTC CASSLGASGQGRKINGYTF
TRBJ2-3 TRBD2 TRBV12-3/TRBV12-4 NA TGTGCCAGCAGGGGACTAGCGACCACAGATACGCAGTATTTT CASRGLATTDTQYF
TRBJ2-1 NA TRBV20-1 many TGCAGTGCTGCTAACAGCGGTGCCTACAATGAGCAGTTCTTC CSAANSGAYNEQFF
TRBJ1-1 NA TRBV11-3 NA TGTGCCAGCAGCCTGGACAGCTATTCGGCTGAAGCTTTCTTT CASSLDSYSAEAFF
TRBJ1-4 TRBD1 TRBV2 many TGTGCCAGCAGAGGGGACAGGGGGAATAATGAAAAACTGTTTTTT CASRGDRGNNEKLFF
TRBJ1-1 TRBD1 TRBV2 NA TGTGCCAGCAGCCCCGGGACAGGCGGAAAAATGAACACTGAAGCTTTCTTT CASSPGTGGKMNTEAFF
TRBJ2-3 NA TRBV11-1 many TGTGCCAGCAGCTTCGACCTAGCAAGCACAGATACGCAGTATTTT CASSFDLASTDTQYF
TRBJ2-3 TRBD1 TRBV29-1 many TGCAGCGTCCAAGGACAGGCCAGCACAGATACGCAGTATTTT CSVQGQASTDTQYF
TRBJ2-7 TRBD1 TRBV6-6 many TGTGCCAGCAGTTACTCGGGACAGGGATTTAGCAACGAGCAGTACTTC CASSYSGQGFSNEQYF
TRBJ1-1 NA TRBV11-1 many TGTGCCAGCAGCTTAGCGCTGAAGGGAATGTACACTGAAGCTTTCTTT CASSLALKGMYTEAFF
TRBJ1-3 TRBD1 TRBV12-3/TRBV12-4 many TGTGCCAGCAACACCAATACAGGGGTCGGTAACACCATATATTTT CASNTNTGVGNTIYF
TRBJ2-3 TRBD2 TRBV7-2 many TGTGCCAGCAGCTTAGAAGCCCCCAATAGCGGGCCTACAGATACGCAGTATTTT CASSLEAPNSGPTDTQYF
TRBJ1-2 NA TRBV6-5 many TGTGCCAGCAGTTACGGGGGTCTGGGCTACACCTTC CASSYGGLGYTF
TRBJ2-1 NA TRBV4-2 NA TGTGCCAGCAGCCAAGATGTGGTGGGGCAGTTCTTC CASSQDVVGQFF
TRBJ1-3 NA TRBV19 NA TGTGCCAGTAGTACGTTTCGTTCAAGGGGGGAAAACACCATATATTTT CASSTFRSRGENTIYF
TRBJ2-3 TRBD2 TRBV6-1 many TGTGCCAGCAGTGCCTTACTAGCGGGGGGGCGGACAGATACGCAGTATTTT CASSALLAGGRTDTQYF